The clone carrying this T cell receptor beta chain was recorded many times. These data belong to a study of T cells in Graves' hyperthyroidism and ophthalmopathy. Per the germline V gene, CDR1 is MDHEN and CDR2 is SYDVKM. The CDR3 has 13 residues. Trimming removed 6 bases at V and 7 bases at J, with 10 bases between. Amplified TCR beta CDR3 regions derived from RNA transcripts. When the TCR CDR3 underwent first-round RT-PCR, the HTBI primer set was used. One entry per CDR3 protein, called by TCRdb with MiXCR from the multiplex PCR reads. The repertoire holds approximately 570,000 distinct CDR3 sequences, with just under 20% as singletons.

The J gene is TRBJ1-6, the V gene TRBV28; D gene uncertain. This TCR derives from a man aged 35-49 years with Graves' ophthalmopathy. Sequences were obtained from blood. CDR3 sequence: CASRRQLNSPLHF. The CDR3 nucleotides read TGTGCCAGCAGGCGTCAATTGAATTCACCCCTCCACTTT.